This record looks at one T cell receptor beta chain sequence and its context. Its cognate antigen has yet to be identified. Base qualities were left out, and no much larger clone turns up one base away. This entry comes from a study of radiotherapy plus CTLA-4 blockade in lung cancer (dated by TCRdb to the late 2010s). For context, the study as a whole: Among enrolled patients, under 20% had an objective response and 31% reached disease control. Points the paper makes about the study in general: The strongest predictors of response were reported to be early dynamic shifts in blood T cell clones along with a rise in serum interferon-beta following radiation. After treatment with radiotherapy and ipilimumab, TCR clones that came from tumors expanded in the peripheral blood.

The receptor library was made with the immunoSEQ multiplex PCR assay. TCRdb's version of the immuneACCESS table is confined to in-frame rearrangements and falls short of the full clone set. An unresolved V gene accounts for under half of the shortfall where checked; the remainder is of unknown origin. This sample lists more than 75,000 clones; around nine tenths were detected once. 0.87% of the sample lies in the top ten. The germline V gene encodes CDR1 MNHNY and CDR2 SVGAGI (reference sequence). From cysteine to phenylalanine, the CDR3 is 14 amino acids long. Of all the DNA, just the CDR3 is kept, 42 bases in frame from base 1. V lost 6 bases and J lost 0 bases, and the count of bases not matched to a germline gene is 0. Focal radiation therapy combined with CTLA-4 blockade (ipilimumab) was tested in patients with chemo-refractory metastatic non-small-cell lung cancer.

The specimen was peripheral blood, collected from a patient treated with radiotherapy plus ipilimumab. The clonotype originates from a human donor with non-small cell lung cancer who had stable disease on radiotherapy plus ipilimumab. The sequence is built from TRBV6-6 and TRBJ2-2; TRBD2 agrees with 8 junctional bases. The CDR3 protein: CASRGLANTGELFF. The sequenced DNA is TGTGCCAGCAGGGGACTAGCGAACACCGGGGAGCTGTTTTTT.